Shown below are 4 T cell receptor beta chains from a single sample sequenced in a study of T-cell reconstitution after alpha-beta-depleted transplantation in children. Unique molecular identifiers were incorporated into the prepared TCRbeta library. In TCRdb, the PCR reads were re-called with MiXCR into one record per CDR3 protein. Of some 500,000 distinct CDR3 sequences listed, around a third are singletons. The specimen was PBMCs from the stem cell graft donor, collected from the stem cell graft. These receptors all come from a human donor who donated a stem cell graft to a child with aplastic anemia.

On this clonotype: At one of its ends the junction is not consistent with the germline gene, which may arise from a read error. CDR3 nucleotide sequence: TGCAGTGCTGGAGATCGTGAGGCCGGGGAGCTGTTTTTT. Protein sequence: CSAGDREAGELFF. V is TRBV20-1 and J is TRBJ2-2, with D hard to call. This CDR3 is 13 amino acids long. CDR1 DFQATT and CDR2 SNEGSKA come from the germline V gene (reference sequence).

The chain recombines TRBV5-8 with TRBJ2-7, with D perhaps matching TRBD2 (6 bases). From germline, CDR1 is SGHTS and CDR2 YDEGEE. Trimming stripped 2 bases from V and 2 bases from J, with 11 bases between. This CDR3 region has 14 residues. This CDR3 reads CASSFGGITYEQYF. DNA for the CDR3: TGTGCCAGCAGCTTTGGCGGGATCACCTACGAGCAGTACTTC.

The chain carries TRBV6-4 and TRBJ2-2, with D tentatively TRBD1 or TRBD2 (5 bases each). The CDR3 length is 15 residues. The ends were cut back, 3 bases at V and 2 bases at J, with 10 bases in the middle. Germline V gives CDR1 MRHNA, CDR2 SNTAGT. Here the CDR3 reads CASSDNGGNTGELFF. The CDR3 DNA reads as TGTGCCAGCAGTGATAATGGGGGAAACACCGGGGAGCTGTTTTTT.

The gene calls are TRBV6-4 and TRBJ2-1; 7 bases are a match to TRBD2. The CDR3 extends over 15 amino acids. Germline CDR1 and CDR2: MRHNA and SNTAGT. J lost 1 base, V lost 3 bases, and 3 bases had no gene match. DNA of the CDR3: TGTGCCAGCAGTGAGGGGACTACTTCCTACAATGAGCAGTTCTTC. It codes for CASSEGTTSYNEQFF.